The clone carrying this TCR beta chain showed up just a few times. The antigen remains undetermined. Germline lookup yields CDR1 MNHNY and CDR2 SVGAGI (reference sequence). The CDR3 has 14 amino acids. V was trimmed by 7 bases and J by 0 bases, leaving 9 bases between them. The sample belongs to a study of T cell repertoires in cytomegalovirus infection. Looking at the study overall: Indicated by public TCR beta signatures were CMV infection and matching HLA type. Broader study findings: Using cumulative public TCR beta family frequency, the authors identified those who carried CMV together with the relevant HLA.

TCRdb used MiXCR to reprocess the reads, holding one entry per CDR3 protein. The data hold roughly 990,000 distinct CDR3 sequences, with 25% to 40% observed a single time. The origin of this receptor is a human donor in good health (CMV status not recorded). Some clones in this sample may be carry-over from other donors' samples. This specimen consisted of cultured CD8+ T cells from PBMCs, obtained from culture after CMV antigen stimulation. The chain combines TRBV6-6 with TRBJ2-2, with D unclear. Here the CDR3 reads CASTLSANTGELFF. CDR3 DNA: TGTGCCAGCACCCTCAGCGCGAACACCGGGGAGCTGTTTTTT.